Listed here are 18 T cell receptor beta chains from one sample, sequenced in a study of metastatic and nonmetastatic thyroid tumors. Patients had received no treatment of any kind before thyroid surgery. TCRdb reprocessed the PCR reads via MiXCR. The sample lists tens of thousands of clones; over 9.5% were seen once. Sequenced sample: blood. The receptors here all came from a female donor with papillary thyroid cancer or a benign thyroid nodule (not recorded which). Some clones in this sample may be carry-over from other donors' samples.

This clone was detected many times. The chain has TRBV28 and TRBJ2-3; 9 bases are shared with TRBD2. Per the germline V gene, CDR1 is MDHEN and CDR2 is SYDVKM. The CDR3 length is 17 residues. J was trimmed by 2 bases and V by 4 bases; bases with no gene match: 10. CDR3 nucleotide sequence: TGTGCCAGCAGTTCAATTCCTAGCGGGGCATACACAGATACGCAGTATTTT. Translation gives CASSSIPSGAYTDTQYF.

This clone was observed a few times. The J gene is TRBJ2-6, the V gene TRBV2; D may correspond to TRBD1 or TRBD2 (6 bases each). This CDR3 region has 19 residues. Germline CDR1 is SNHLY and CDR2 is FYNNEI. Between the trimmed V and J ends, which lost 2 bases and 0 bases, there was a span of 17 bases. The CDR3 sequence is CASSERGVTQHSGANVLTF. In DNA form, the CDR3 reads TGTGCCAGCAGTGAAAGGGGGGTAACCCAACACTCTGGGGCCAACGTCCTGACTTTC.

This clone was seen ten or more times. V gene TRBV20-1 combines with J gene TRBJ2-7; either TRBD1 or TRBD2 may fit D (5 bases each). Germline CDR1 is DFQATT and CDR2 is SNEGSKA (reference sequence). The CDR3 loop spans 15 amino acids. Trimming shortened V by 5 bases and J by 0 bases, and 17 bases separated the two germline ends. This CDR3 reads CSASGPGTPSYEQYF. The CDR3 DNA reads as TGCAGTGCTTCCGGCCCCGGGACCCCCTCCTACGAGCAGTACTTC.

This clone was seen a handful of times. V usage is TRBV12-3 or TRBV12-4 and J usage is TRBJ2-1; the D gene is possibly TRBD1 (6 bases). Trimming removed 3 bases at V and 15 bases at J, with 21 bases between. The CDR3 is 14 amino acids. The CDR3 reads CASSLSGQGTPGFF. The CDR3 DNA is TGTGCCAGCAGTTTGAGTGGCCAGGGGACGCCCGGGTTCTTC.

In this sample, this clone turned up many times. This specimen includes other DNA sequences encoding the same CDR3. The V gene is TRBV30, the J gene TRBJ2-5, with D perhaps TRBD1 (6 bases). This CDR3 has 14 amino acids. From germline, CDR1 is GTSNPN and CDR2 SVGIG (reference sequence). V was trimmed by 3 bases and J by 1 base, leaving 12 bases between them. The CDR3 sequence: CAWREQGIQETQYF. In DNA, the CDR3 is TGTGCCTGGAGAGAACAGGGTATCCAAGAGACCCAGTACTTC.

In this sample, this clone turned up many times. This chain joins TRBV12-3 or TRBV12-4 and TRBJ2-7, with TRBD2 matching 14 bases. This CDR3 has 15 amino acids. The ends lost 3 bases at V and 2 bases at J; junction bases unmatched: 0. The CDR3 here is CASSLGLAGAYEQYF. CDR3 coding DNA: TGTGCCAGCAGTTTGGGACTAGCGGGAGCCTACGAGCAGTACTTC.

In its sample, this clone was seen many times. The genes are TRBV6-6 and TRBJ2-1, with 8 bases fitting TRBD1. CDR1 is MNHNY, CDR2 SVGAGI, per germline (reference sequence). The CDR3 is 14 amino acids. The trim removed 2 bases at V and 3 bases at J, leaving 0 bases unmatched. CDR3 loop: CASSYGTGYNEQFF. CDR3 DNA sequence: TGTGCCAGCAGTTACGGGACAGGCTACAATGAGCAGTTCTTC.

This clone has a single count. One end of the junction does not line up with germline, which may come from a read error. This rearrangement joins TRBV7-2 to TRBJ1-3; TRBD1 agrees at 7 bases. Germline V gene data show CDR1 as SGHTA and CDR2 as FQGNSA. The CDR3 totals 14 residues. The chain's CDR3 is CASRGDSSGNTICF. Here the CDR3 DNA reads TGTGCCAGCAGAGGGGACAGCTCTGGAAACACCATATGTTTT.

This clone was found a few times. A much bigger clone sits one base away, suggesting this may be a read error. The same CDR3 also results from other DNA sequences found in this sample. V usage is TRBV10-3 and J usage is TRBJ2-2; 7 positions agree with TRBD2. The J segment lost 7 bases and the V segment lost 11 bases, leaving 4 bases of the junction unmatched. CDR1 is ENHRY, CDR2 SYGVKD, per germline. CDR3 length equals 11 residues. CDR3 nucleotide sequence: TGTGCCTCGGGGACTATCGGGGAGCTGTTTTTT. This encodes CASGTIGELFF.

This clone occurred many times. The chain carries TRBV3-1 and TRBJ2-2, with 7 nucleotides matching TRBD2. Germline CDR1 reads LGHDT; CDR2 reads YNNKEL (reference sequence). The CDR3 has 15 residues. V lost 4 bases to trimming and J lost 5 bases; unmatched junction nucleotides: 7. The CDR3 here is CASSLWRERTGELFF. DNA of the CDR3: TGTGCCAGCAGCCTTTGGCGGGAGAGGACCGGGGAGCTGTTTTTT. Full variable domain (missing parts from reference TRBV3-1 and TRBJ2-2): DTAVSQTPKYLVTQMGNDKSIKCEQNLGHDTMYWYKQDSKKFLKIMFSYNNKELIINETVPNRFSPKSPDKAHLNLHINSLELGDSAVYFCASSLWRERTGELFFGEGSRLTVL.

The J gene is TRBJ2-6, the V gene TRBV28; TRBD1 matches 7 bases. The germline V gene has CDR1 MDHEN and CDR2 SYDVKM. The trim removed 2 bases at V and 2 bases at J, leaving 0 bases unmatched. This CDR3 is built from 15 residues. CDR3 amino acids: CASSLGTAGANVLTF. In DNA form, the CDR3 reads TGTGCCAGCAGTTTAGGGACAGCTGGGGCCAACGTCCTGACTTTC.

With regard to this clone: In the same sample, other DNA sequences code for this CDR3. CDR3 in amino acids: CASSQVQGISYEQYF. The DNA for the CDR3 is TGTGCCAGCAGCCAGGTACAGGGAATCTCCTACGAGCAGTACTTC. The chain couples TRBV14 to TRBJ2-7, with D maybe TRBD1 (6 bases). V was pared by 3 bases and J by 0 bases, with 12 bases between. The CDR3 contains 15 residues. Germline CDR1 SGHDN, CDR2 FVKESK.

This clone appeared a few times. The chain has TRBV6-1 and TRBJ2-7; the D is unclear. Looked up from germline, CDR1 is MNHNS and CDR2 is SASEGT. Trimming shortened V by 1 base and J by 3 bases, and 7 bases separated the two germline ends. The CDR3 sequence is 13 residues long. This CDR3 is CASSEVHLYEQYF. CDR3 DNA: TGTGCCAGCAGTGAAGTTCACCTCTACGAGCAGTACTTC.

This clone was seen many times. The V and J genes are TRBV3-1 and TRBJ2-3; TRBD2 is a possible D gene (5 bases). Trimming cost V 6 bases and J 8 bases, with 9 bases left between them. The V gene's germline CDR1 is LGHDT and CDR2 YNNKEL (reference sequence). The CDR3 length is 11 residues. The DNA for the CDR3 is TGTGCCAGCAGGAGTGAGGGTACGCAGTATTTT. It is translated as CASRSEGTQYF.

This clone was counted at least ten times. The chain recombines TRBV5-4 with TRBJ1-1; the D gene is possibly TRBD1 (5 bases). This CDR3 spans 15 amino acids. CDR1 SGHNT and CDR2 YYREEE come from the germline V gene (reference sequence). Trimming cost V 2 bases and J 0 bases, with 11 bases left between them. CDR3 sequence reads: CASSFSLGLNTEAFF. CDR3 coding DNA: TGTGCCAGCAGCTTTTCACTGGGGCTGAACACTGAAGCTTTCTTT.

This clone was seen at least ten times. V usage is TRBV6-1 and J usage is TRBJ2-3; TRBD2 aligns across 7 bases. V gave up 6 bases and J gave up 1 base; unmatched junction bases: 4. The CDR3 is made up of 14 amino acids. CDR1 and CDR2 from the germline V gene are MNHNS and SASEGT. CDR3 amino acids: CASSGLDGTDTQYF. CDR3 DNA sequence: TGTGCCAGCAGCGGACTAGATGGCACAGATACGCAGTATTTT.

This clone showed up many times. This chain uses TRBV18 with TRBJ1-2, with 8 bases lining up with TRBD1. J gave up 4 bases and V 5 bases, and 6 bases lay outside the gene matches. The CDR3 is made up of 14 amino acids. In germline, CDR1 is KGHSH, CDR2 LQKENI. The CDR3 spells CASSADRVGYGYTF. The CDR3 bases are TGTGCCAGCTCAGCGGACAGGGTTGGCTATGGCTACACCTTC.

In this sample, this clone turned up many times. The chain recombines TRBV28 with TRBJ1-2; 9 bases match TRBD1. The ends lost 1 base at V and 4 bases at J; junction bases unmatched: 1. Germline lookup yields CDR1 MDHEN and CDR2 SYDVKM. This CDR3 has 14 residues. The CDR3 protein is CASSLSDRGYGYTF. Written as DNA, the CDR3 is TGTGCCAGCAGTTTATCGGACAGGGGCTATGGCTACACCTTC.